The text below deals with one T cell receptor (beta chain). This record belongs to a study of blood T cell repertoires in COVID-19. Original data processing: Amplification of reference gene primers provided the estimated nucleated cell counts. This table comes from immunoSEQ multiplex PCR, and its TCRdb copy is limited to in-frame clones, with some not included. V, J and clone size were drawn from that table, and D and trimming were deduced from the DNA. This sample has about 50,000 clones, with 83% found just once. Sample: peripheral blood. This sequence was found in a man aged 40-49 years with acute or convalescent COVID-19.

For the CDR3, the DNA is TGTGCCAGCTCACCAATAGGGGCGATCGGGGAGCTGTTTTTT. Residues: CASSPIGAIGELFF. The genes are TRBV18 and TRBJ2-2; D might be TRBD1 (5 bases). CDR1 is KGHSH and CDR2 is LQKENI in the germline V gene. This CDR3 region has 14 residues. Trimming removed 2 bases at V and 7 bases at J, with 11 bases between.